This TCR beta chain was documented in a study of blood T cells in healthy people across ages. General study findings and limits: TCR beta diversity, measured per million T cells, fell in a roughly linear way with age.

Drawing of peripheral blood yielded about 9.6 milliliters from each donor. Sample-barcoded 5' priming and a J-beta primer mix drove a second PCR of roughly 6 to 12 cycles. From the 5' RACE reads, TCRdb called clonotypes with MiXCR, one entry per CDR3 protein. The sample includes 1,500,000 or so distinct CDR3 sequences, almost 60% seen only once; the top ten take roughly 7%. Germline CDR1 LGHNA, CDR2 YNFKEQ. This CDR3 contains 14 residues. V was pared by 5 bases and J by 2 bases, with 13 bases between. This clonotype has just a few counts. The target antigen is unknown. Material for sequencing was blood. The source of this sequence is a man aged 18 to 30 in good health. The rearrangement joins TRBV4-2 to TRBJ2-7; D possibly corresponds to TRBD2 (6 bases). The CDR3 DNA reads as TGTGCCAGCAGCTGGGACTCCACCACCTACGAGCAGTACTTC. As protein: CASSWDSTTYEQYF.